The rows below give T cell receptor beta chains drawn from one sample of a study of blood T cells in healthy people across ages. TCRdb called the 5' RACE reads again in MiXCR, with one record for every CDR3 protein. The sample lists over a million distinct CDR3 sequences, over 35% occurring once. The sequencing input was blood. All receptors come from a woman aged 55-69 years in good health. The CDR3 runs from the conserved cysteine through the conserved F or W. The D gene is left open where the match is weak. Rows give clone size only sometimes, using once, few, many, or a class for an expanded clone.

D gene: -
V gene: TRBV24-1
clone size: few
J gene: TRBJ2-1
CDR3 protein: CATSDPKTGFSYNEQFF
CDR3 DNA: TGTGCCACCAGTGATCCTAAAACAGGGTTCTCCTACAATGAGCAGTTCTTC

D gene: -
V gene: TRBV21-1
clone size: few
J gene: TRBJ2-3
CDR3 protein: CASSPHPLAGVTDTQYF
CDR3 DNA: TGTGCCAGCAGCCCACACCCACTAGCGGGAGTCACAGATACGCAGTATTTT

D gene: -
V gene: TRBV7-9
clone size: few
J gene: TRBJ2-1
CDR3 protein: CASSPRTVHEQFF
CDR3 DNA: TGTGCCAGCAGCCCAAGGACAGTGCATGAGCAGTTCTTC

D gene: -
V gene: TRBV6-1
clone size: -
J gene: TRBJ2-7
CDR3 protein: CASSGHGFYEQYF
CDR3 DNA: TGTGCCAGCAGTGGTCATGGGTTTTACGAGCAGTACTTC

D gene: -
V gene: TRBV28
clone size: -
J gene: TRBJ1-1
CDR3 protein: CASSQVVNTEAFF
CDR3 DNA: TGTGCCAGCAGCCAGGTAGTGAACACTGAAGCTTTCTTT

D gene: -
V gene: TRBV4-2
clone size: -
J gene: TRBJ1-4
CDR3 protein: CASSQDNPQGEKLFF
CDR3 DNA: TGTGCCAGCAGCCAAGATAACCCTCAGGGGGAAAAACTGTTTTTT

D gene: TRBD1
V gene: TRBV4-1
clone size: -
J gene: TRBJ2-7
CDR3 protein: CASSSKQSGTGGYEQYF
CDR3 DNA: TGCGCCAGCAGCTCCAAACAGTCCGGGACAGGGGGCTACGAGCAGTACTTC

D gene: TRBD2
V gene: TRBV9
clone size: few
J gene: TRBJ2-4
CDR3 protein: CASSPREGGNIQYF
CDR3 DNA: TGTGCCAGCAGCCCCAGAGAGGGAGGGAACATTCAGTACTTC

D gene: TRBD2
V gene: TRBV6-2/TRBV6-3
clone size: -
J gene: TRBJ2-4
CDR3 protein: CASSYSERGRGTSGSRAKNIQYF
CDR3 DNA: TGTGCCAGCAGTTACTCAGAGCGGGGAAGGGGGACTAGCGGGAGTAGGGCCAAAAACATTCAGTACTTC

D gene: TRBD2
V gene: TRBV20-1
clone size: few
J gene: TRBJ2-5
CDR3 protein: CSASNPSGKETQYF
CDR3 DNA: TGCAGTGCTAGTAATCCTAGCGGTAAAGAGACCCAGTACTTC

D gene: TRBD1
V gene: TRBV19
clone size: -
J gene: TRBJ2-3
CDR3 protein: CASSLPGQGAKGAGGNTQYF
CDR3 DNA: TGTGCCAGTAGTTTACCGGGACAGGGGGCGAAGGGAGCGGGAGGAAATACGCAGTATTTT

D gene: TRBD2
V gene: TRBV7-9
clone size: -
J gene: TRBJ2-5
CDR3 protein: CASSSLAGMGNEQYF
CDR3 DNA: TGTGCCAGCAGCTCACTAGCGGGAATGGGCAATGAGCAGTACTTC

D gene: -
V gene: TRBV21-1
clone size: -
J gene: TRBJ1-5
CDR3 protein: CASSSERDQPQHF
CDR3 DNA: TGTGCCAGCAGCTCCGAGAGGGATCAGCCCCAGCATTTT

D gene: -
V gene: TRBV6-5
clone size: few
J gene: TRBJ2-2
CDR3 protein: CASSLRSIGSGTGELFF
CDR3 DNA: TGTGCCAGCAGTTTGAGATCGATAGGGTCGGGCACCGGGGAGCTGTTTTTT

D gene: -
V gene: TRBV6-5
clone size: few
J gene: TRBJ2-1
CDR3 protein: CASSPGLGNEQFF
CDR3 DNA: TGTGCCAGCAGTCCGGGCCTTGGCAATGAGCAGTTCTTC

D gene: TRBD2
V gene: TRBV7-2
clone size: -
J gene: TRBJ2-7
CDR3 protein: CASSLWREGYNEQYF
CDR3 DNA: TGTGCCAGCAGCTTATGGCGGGAGGGTTACAATGAGCAGTACTTC

D gene: -
V gene: TRBV29-1
clone size: few
J gene: TRBJ2-5
CDR3 protein: CSVRELETQYF
CDR3 DNA: TGCAGCGTTCGGGAGTTAGAGACCCAGTACTTC

D gene: TRBD2
V gene: TRBV2
clone size: -
J gene: TRBJ2-5
CDR3 protein: CASRGLANEQYF
CDR3 DNA: TGTGCCAGCAGGGGACTAGCCAATGAGCAGTACTTC

D gene: TRBD2
V gene: TRBV10-3
clone size: -
J gene: TRBJ2-7
CDR3 protein: CAISESTSGAPYEQYF
CDR3 DNA: TGTGCCATCAGTGAGTCGACTAGCGGGGCACCCTACGAGCAGTACTTC

D gene: -
V gene: TRBV12-3/TRBV12-4
clone size: -
J gene: TRBJ1-1
CDR3 protein: CASSPTVLTEAFF
CDR3 DNA: TGTGCCAGCAGTCCCACAGTACTCACTGAAGCTTTCTTT

D gene: TRBD2
V gene: TRBV11-2
clone size: -
J gene: TRBJ2-5
CDR3 protein: CASSTSGGVSQETQYF
CDR3 DNA: TGTGCCAGCAGCACCAGCGGGGGGGTTAGCCAAGAGACCCAGTACTTC

D gene: -
V gene: TRBV15
clone size: once
J gene: TRBJ1-1
CDR3 protein: CATAATSNTEAFF
CDR3 DNA: TGTGCCACCGCAGCGACTTCGAACACTGAAGCTTTCTTT

D gene: -
V gene: TRBV6-6
clone size: -
J gene: TRBJ1-2
CDR3 protein: CASSSREGGYGYTF
CDR3 DNA: TGTGCCAGCAGTTCCCGGGAAGGCGGCTATGGCTACACCTTC

D gene: TRBD2
V gene: TRBV7-6
clone size: -
J gene: TRBJ2-7
CDR3 protein: CASSLGTRLAGDSYEQYF
CDR3 DNA: TGTGCCAGCAGCTTAGGGACCAGACTAGCGGGAGATTCCTACGAGCAGTACTTC

D gene: -
V gene: TRBV27
clone size: -
J gene: TRBJ2-5
CDR3 protein: CASSARRRTETQYF
CDR3 DNA: TGTGCCAGCAGTGCTCGCAGGCGCACTGAGACCCAGTACTTC